The sequence of this T cell receptor (beta chain) was determined in a study of CDR3 diversity in severe acne. TCRdb used MiXCR to reprocess the PCR reads, holding one entry per CDR3 protein. The data contain approximately 84,000 distinct CDR3 sequences, about 54% of them seen just once; the ten biggest clones take up 13% to 15%. This CDR3 is 12 amino acids long. Trimming left V 8 bases short and J 0 bases short, with 6 bases between. Looked up from germline, CDR1 is SGHTA and CDR2 is FQGTGA. The sequence was obtained from a male donor in good health, without acne. The sequenced sample was blood. The gene calls are TRBV7-3 and TRBJ2-3; D is uncertain. CDR3 protein: CASGTSTDTQYF. CDR3 sequence (DNA): TGTGCCAGCGGAACCAGCACAGATACGCAGTATTTT.